Below, 25 T cell receptor beta chains from the same sample are listed, as sequenced in a study of blood T cell repertoires in COVID-19 (dated by TCRdb to 2020 to 2021). Library preparation was by the immunoSEQ multiplex PCR assay. In its TCRdb copy, this immuneACCESS table keeps in-frame sequences only and misses some clones. Where compared with another copy, unresolved V genes explain less than half of these, and the others have no known cause. The table for this sample lists approximately 200,000 clones; around 84% of them were counted only once. The ten largest clones represent around 20% of the sample. Sequencing was carried out using PBMCs or T cells enriched from blood (not recorded which). The receptors originated from a man between 40 and 49 years old who had recovered from COVID-19.

The V gene is TRBV2, the J gene TRBJ1-2; 7 bases map to TRBD1. CDR3 size: 14 residues. Germline assignment: CDR1 SNHLY and CDR2 FYNNEI. V shed 11 bases, J shed 4 bases, and the junction held 13 bases outside the gene matches. For the CDR3, the DNA is TGTGCCTCCCTCGTAGGTACAGGGGTCTATGGCTACACCTTC. Protein product: CASLVGTGVYGYTF.

J is TRBJ1-1 and V is TRBV6-5; TRBD1 matches 8 bases. With V trimmed by 5 bases and J by 1 base, 3 bases remained unmatched. CDR1 is MNHEY and CDR2 is SVGAGI in the germline V gene. This CDR3 region has 14 residues. Here the CDR3 reads CASSPTGANTEAFF. DNA for the CDR3: TGTGCCAGCAGTCCGACAGGGGCGAACACTGAAGCTTTCTTT.

V gene TRBV30 combines with J gene TRBJ1-2; D call uncertain. The CDR3 length is 12 residues. Germline CDR1 GTSNPN, CDR2 SVGIG (reference sequence). V gave up 4 bases and J gave up 5 bases, with 11 bases separating them. The CDR3 is CAWTGIRYGYTF. The CDR3 region has the DNA TGTGCCTGGACCGGGATACGGTATGGCTACACCTTC. The full variable domain, its missing parts supplied by reference TRBV30 and TRBJ1-2, is SQTIHQWPATLVQPVGSPLSLECTVEGTSNPNLYWYRQAAGRGLQLLFYSVGIGQISSEVPQNLSASRPQDRQFILSSKKLLLSDSGFYLCAWTGIRYGYTFGSGTRLTVV.

This clone was found a few times. The genes are TRBV12-3 or TRBV12-4 and TRBJ1-2; D ambiguous. The CDR3 extends over 12 amino acids. V lost 4 bases, J lost 7 bases, and 10 bases lay in between. CDR3 protein: CASSSTGGGYTF. The CDR3 nucleotides read TGTGCCAGCAGTTCCACGGGTGGTGGCTACACCTTC.

This rearrangement joins TRBV4-1 to TRBJ1-2, with 8 bases aligning to TRBD1. V shed 6 bases and J 2 bases; nucleotides not matched to a gene: 2. CDR1 is MGHRA and CDR2 is YSYEKL in the germline V gene. The CDR3 loop spans 13 amino acids. DNA of the CDR3: TGCGCCAGCAGAAGGACAGGGAACTATGGCTACACCTTC. It yields the protein CASRRTGNYGYTF.

This clone showed up just once. The V and J genes are TRBV3-1 (or the pseudogene TRBV3-2) and TRBJ1-5, with TRBD1 as a possible D gene (5 bases). This CDR3 contains 14 residues. The V end was cut by 3 bases, the J end by 1 base, with 7 bases between. The germline CDR1 and CDR2 sequences are LGHDT and YNNKEL (reference sequence). CDR3 sequence (DNA): TGTGCCAGCAGCCATGGGGGGAGCAATCAGCCCCAGCATTTT. It translates to CASSHGGSNQPQHF.

V usage is TRBV18 and J usage is TRBJ1-3, with D tentatively TRBD1 (6 bases). This CDR3 has 19 residues. In germline, CDR1 is KGHSH, CDR2 LQKENI. Trimming cost V 4 bases and J 0 bases, with 22 bases left between them. The CDR3 sequence is CASSRLGATGVVSGNTIYF. The CDR3, as DNA: TGTGCCAGCTCACGGTTGGGGGCGACAGGAGTAGTCTCTGGAAACACCATATATTTT.

This chain connects TRBV5-6 to TRBJ1-1; D unresolved. Germline V gene sequence: CDR1 SGHDT, CDR2 YYEEEE. This CDR3 has 15 amino acids. Between the trimmed V and J ends, which lost 6 bases and 0 bases, there was a span of 15 bases. CDR3 protein: CASKSGGPLNTEAFF. Here the CDR3 DNA reads TGTGCCAGCAAATCCGGCGGTCCCTTGAACACTGAAGCTTTCTTT.

This clone was observed a handful of times. The chain is built from TRBV6-6 and TRBJ2-6, with 7 bases identical to TRBD1. Trimming at V came to 5 bases and at J to 0 bases, leaving 10 bases not matched to a gene. The CDR3 runs 18 residues. Per the germline V gene, CDR1 is MNHNY and CDR2 is SVGAGI (reference sequence). The CDR3: CASSLRQGKNSGANVLTF. The CDR3 coding sequence is TGTGCCAGCAGTCTCAGACAGGGAAAGAACTCTGGGGCCAACGTCCTGACTTTC.

V is TRBV2 and J is TRBJ1-1, with unresolved D. Looked up from germline, CDR1 is SNHLY and CDR2 is FYNNEI. The CDR3 covers 16 residues. V gave up 8 bases and J gave up 0 bases, with 19 bases separating them. Written as DNA, the CDR3 is TGTGCCAGCGCCCGGGGAGGGTCGATGATGAACACTGAAGCTTTCTTT. Its translation is CASARGGSMMNTEAFF. Using reference TRBV2 and TRBJ1-1 for the parts outside the CDR3, the full variable domain is EPEVTQTPSHQVTQMGQEVILRCVPISNHLYFYWYRQILGQKVEFLVSFYNNEISEKSEIFDDQFSVERPDGSNFTLKIRSTKLEDSAMYFCASARGGSMMNTEAFFGQGTRLTVV.

This chain joins TRBV3-1 (or the pseudogene TRBV3-2) and TRBJ1-6; TRBD1 matches at 8 bases. CDR3 length equals 16 residues. Germline V CDR1 and CDR2: LGHDT, YNNKEL (reference sequence). J lost 6 bases, V lost 4 bases, and 8 bases had no gene match. The CDR3 protein is CASSPIGTGPNSPLHF. For the CDR3, the DNA is TGTGCCAGCAGCCCAATCGGGACAGGACCTAATTCACCCCTCCACTTT.

The chain has TRBV30 and TRBJ1-6; no clear D. Per germline, CDR1 GTSNPN and CDR2 SVGIG (reference sequence). The ends were cut back, 4 bases at V and 7 bases at J, with 14 bases in the middle. CDR3 length: 14 amino acids. This CDR3 reads CAWKLGPENSPLHF. As DNA, the CDR3 is TGTGCCTGGAAACTCGGTCCCGAAAATTCACCCCTCCACTTT.

The chain uses TRBV7-2 and TRBJ1-6, with 9 bases matching TRBD1. CDR3 length: 15 residues. Germline lookup yields CDR1 SGHTA and CDR2 FQGNSA. The V gene end was trimmed by 2 bases and the J gene end by 7 bases; junction bases not matched to a gene: 3. The CDR3 is CASSLMGTGNSPLHF. The CDR3 nucleotides are TGTGCCAGCAGCTTAATGGGGACAGGGAATTCACCCCTCCACTTT.

The chain links TRBV7-2 to TRBJ1-2; maybe TRBD1 (5 bases). Germline lookup yields CDR1 SGHTA and CDR2 FQGNSA. Trimming cost V 5 bases and J 2 bases, with 12 bases left between them. This CDR3 region has 14 residues. CDR3 region: CASSKDGGNYGYTF. CDR3 nucleotides: TGTGCCAGCAGCAAAGACGGGGGAAACTATGGCTACACCTTC.

This clone was detected a few times. The chain recombines TRBV12-3 or TRBV12-4 with TRBJ2-5, with a tentative D call TRBD1 (6 bases). The CDR3 covers 13 residues. V shed 7 bases and J shed 4 bases, with 13 bases lying between them. The CDR3 spells CASNHGGRETQYF. The CDR3, as DNA: TGTGCCAGCAACCATGGGGGCAGAGAGACCCAGTACTTC.

V gene TRBV21-1 combines with J gene TRBJ2-3; TRBD2 reflects the table's D call only, with no check against the DNA. TRBV21-1 is a listed pseudogene. CDR3 length: 11 amino acids. The CDR3 reads CARRTSGGTYF. The CDR3 coding sequence is TGTGCCAGGAGAACTAGCGGGGGAACATATTTT.

This chain links TRBV28 with TRBJ2-7, with 10 bases identical to TRBD2. V dropped 5 bases and J dropped 6; count of bases not matched to a gene: 7. Germline V gene lookup returns CDR1 MDHEN and CDR2 SYDVKM. There are 14 residues in the CDR3. CDR3 DNA: TGTGCCAGCAGTCACCCTAGCGGGAGTGGCGAGCAGTACTTC. It translates to CASSHPSGSGEQYF.

The chain links TRBV18 to TRBJ1-3; 7 nucleotides agree with TRBD1. The junction had 6 bases not matched to a gene; V was cut back by 3 bases and J by 1 base. Germline values: CDR1 KGHSH, CDR2 LQKENI. This CDR3 comprises 16 residues. CDR3 bases: TGTGCCAGCTCACCTGGACAGGTCGATTCTGGAAACACCATATATTTT. It specifies CASSPGQVDSGNTIYF.

The V call is TRBV19, the J call TRBJ1-2, with D hard to call. V was pared by 6 bases and J by 4 bases, with 18 bases between. Germline values: CDR1 LNHDA, CDR2 SQIVND (reference sequence). The CDR3 has 15 residues. Written as DNA, the CDR3 is TGTGCCAGTAGCGCCTTATCCCTTCGGAGCTATGGCTACACCTTC. This encodes CASSALSLRSYGYTF. Based on the CDR3 plus reference TRBV19 and TRBJ1-2, the full variable domain is DGGITQSPKYLFRKEGQNVTLSCEQNLNHDAMYWYRQDPGQGLRLIYYSQIVNDFQKGDIAEGYSVSREKKESFPLTVTSAQKNPTAFYLCASSALSLRSYGYTFGSGTRLTVV.

This clone was seen only once. The CDR3, as DNA: TGTGCCAGCAGCACCCGGACAGGGGGGCGGCTAAATCAGCCCCAGCATTTT. Translated, it gives CASSTRTGGRLNQPQHF. The genes are TRBV7-3 and TRBJ1-5, with TRBD1 identical over 10 bases. Germline CDR1 reads SGHTA; CDR2 reads FQGTGA. This CDR3 contains 17 residues. V lost 5 bases, J lost 4 bases, and 11 bases stayed unmatched.

The chain combines TRBV4-3 with TRBJ1-2; possibly TRBD1 for D (5 bases). This CDR3 comprises 16 residues. CDR1 is LGHNA and CDR2 is YSLEER in the germline V gene. The V end was cut by 0 bases, the J end by 5 bases, with 16 bases between. The CDR3 is CASSQEKGRARYGYTF. CDR3 DNA: TGCGCCAGCAGCCAAGAAAAGGGCAGGGCGCGGTATGGCTACACCTTC.

The V call is TRBV19, the J call TRBJ1-5; TRBD1 matches at 8 bases. Germline V CDR1 and CDR2: LNHDA, SQIVND (reference sequence). This CDR3 is built from 15 residues. With 6 bases clipped from V and 7 bases from J, the junction kept 11 bases outside the gene matches. The CDR3 loop is CASRFGQGRGQPQHF. In DNA, the CDR3 is TGTGCCAGTAGGTTCGGACAGGGCCGGGGGCAGCCCCAGCATTTT.

The chain links TRBV7-2 to TRBJ1-4; TRBD1 agrees at 10 bases. The CDR3 is 14 amino acids. The J segment lost 6 bases and the V segment lost 4 bases, leaving 2 bases of the junction unmatched. From germline, CDR1 is SGHTA and CDR2 FQGNSA. The CDR3 DNA is TGTGCCAGCAGCTCGGACAGGGGGGATGAAAAACTGTTTTTT. It specifies CASSSDRGDEKLFF. Looking up the rest from reference TRBV7-2 and TRBJ1-4 gives the full variable domain: GAGVSQSPSNKVTEKGKDVELRCDPISGHTALYWYRQSLGQGLEFLIYFQGNSAPDKSGLPSDRFSAERTGGSVSTLTIQRTQQEDSAVYLCASSSDRGDEKLFFGSGTQLSVL.

V is TRBV6-5 and J is TRBJ1-2; TRBD1 matches at 7 bases. Germline V gene lookup returns CDR1 MNHEY and CDR2 SVGAGI. Trimming cost V 6 bases and J 8 bases; bases outside gene matches: 9. The CDR3 spans 13 residues. The CDR3, as DNA: TGTGCCAGCAGCCTTACAGGGGACTTAGGCTACACCTTC. Translated, it gives CASSLTGDLGYTF.

This chain joins TRBV15 and TRBJ1-2; 7 bases align to TRBD1. The CDR3 runs 14 residues. The junction had 2 bases not matched to a gene; V was cut back by 0 bases and J by 4 bases. Germline lookup yields CDR1 LNHNV and CDR2 YYDKDF (reference sequence). CDR3 residues: CATSRETGAYGYTF. CDR3 DNA: TGTGCCACCAGCAGAGAAACAGGGGCCTATGGCTACACCTTC.